This T cell receptor (beta chain) was observed in a study of T cells in Graves' hyperthyroidism and ophthalmopathy. Germline loops: CDR1 SGHTA, CDR2 FQGTGA. The ends lost 5 bases at V and 9 bases at J; junction bases unmatched: 17. CDR3 length equals 16 residues. Researchers amplified the TCR beta CDR3 regions from RNA transcripts. With the HTBI primer set, the TCR CDR3 went through a first round of RT-PCR. TCRdb used MiXCR to reprocess the multiplex PCR reads, holding one entry per CDR3 protein. The table lists 30,000 to 45,000 distinct CDR3 sequences, around 56% of them singletons. The genes are TRBV7-3 and TRBJ2-5; 8 positions match TRBD2. The sequence derives from a middle-aged man with Graves' ophthalmopathy. Source material: blood. CDR3 loop: CASSALTGRVTQSQYF. CDR3 bases: TGTGCCAGCAGCGCCTTAACCGGGAGGGTCACTCAGTCCCAGTACTTC.